This T cell receptor beta chain is drawn from a study of human T cells and chemical hapten exposure. Study-wide background: Minor pooled library volume differences mainly drove per-sample TCR yield variation. Overall study findings and caveats: The number of TCRs over 1 in 1000 frequency stayed unchanged after DPC.

Individual cDNA molecules received unique molecular identifiers in the library. In the authors' workflow: Ranging from about 20,000 to 750,000, TCR counts per sample had a median value of approximately 99,000. A single record per CDR3 protein comes from TCRdb applying MiXCR to the RACE reads. These V and J calls originate from TCRdb's pipeline instead of the authors' own analysis. The sample holds about 380,000 distinct CDR3 sequences, about 6% seen once. The CDR3 covers 15 residues. The V gene's germline CDR1 is MNHNY and CDR2 SVGAGI (reference sequence). Trimming removed 5 bases from V and 4 bases from J; junction bases left unmatched: 6. Details on this clonotype: No antigen is known for it.

Indicated time point: patch test 2, 6 weeks after DPC sensitization. The treatment is: therapeutic diphenylcyclopropenone sensitization with weekly scalp DPC. The sequencing used whole blood, collected in connection with sensitization to the hapten diphenylcyclopropenone (DPC). V is TRBV6-6 and J is TRBJ1-5; the match to TRBD1 covers 9 bases. The TCR originated in a woman younger than 35 with alopecia areata. Some clones in this sample may be carry-over from other donors' samples. CDR3 sequence (DNA): TGTGCCAGCAGTCCGGGACAGGGATTTAATCAGCCCCAGCATTTT. Translation: CASSPGQGFNQPQHF.